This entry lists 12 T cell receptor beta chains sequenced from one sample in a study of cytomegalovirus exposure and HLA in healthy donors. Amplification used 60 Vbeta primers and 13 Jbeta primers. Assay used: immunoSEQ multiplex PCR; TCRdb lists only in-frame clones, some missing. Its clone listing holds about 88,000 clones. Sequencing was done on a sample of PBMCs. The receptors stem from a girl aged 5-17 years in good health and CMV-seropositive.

The CDR3 nucleotides are TGTGCCAGCAGCTCCCGGGGTGGCAATCAGCCCCAGCATTTT. This translates into CASSSRGGNQPQHF. The chain links TRBV7-8 to TRBJ1-5, with unresolved D. The V end lost 4 bases, the J end lost 2 bases, and 9 bases lay between the germline ends. Per the germline V gene, CDR1 is SGHVS and CDR2 is FQNEAQ. The CDR3 covers 14 residues. The full variable domain, its missing parts supplied by reference TRBV7-8 and TRBJ1-5, is GAGVSQSPRYKVAKRGQDVALRCDPISGHVSLFWYQQALGQGPEFLTYFQNEAQLDKSGLPSDRFFAERPEGSVSTLKIQRTQQEDSAVYLCASSSRGGNQPQHFGDGTRLSIL.

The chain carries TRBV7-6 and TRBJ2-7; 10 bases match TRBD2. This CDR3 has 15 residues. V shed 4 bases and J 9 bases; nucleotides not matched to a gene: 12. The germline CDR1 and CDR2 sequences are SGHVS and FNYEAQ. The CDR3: CASSSHPGLAEGQYF. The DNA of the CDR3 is TGTGCCAGCAGCTCCCACCCCGGACTAGCGGAAGGGCAGTACTTC.

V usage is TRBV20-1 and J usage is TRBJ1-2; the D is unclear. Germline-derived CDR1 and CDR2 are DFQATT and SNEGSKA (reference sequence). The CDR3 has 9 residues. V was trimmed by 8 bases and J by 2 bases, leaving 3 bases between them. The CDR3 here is CSLNYGYTF. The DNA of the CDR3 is TGCAGTCTAAACTATGGCTACACCTTC.

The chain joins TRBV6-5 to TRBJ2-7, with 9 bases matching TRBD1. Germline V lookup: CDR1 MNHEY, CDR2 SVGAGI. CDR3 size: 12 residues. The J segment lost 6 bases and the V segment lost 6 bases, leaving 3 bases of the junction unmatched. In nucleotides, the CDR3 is TGTGCCAGCAGCCCGACAGGGGGCGAGCAGTACTTC. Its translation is CASSPTGGEQYF.

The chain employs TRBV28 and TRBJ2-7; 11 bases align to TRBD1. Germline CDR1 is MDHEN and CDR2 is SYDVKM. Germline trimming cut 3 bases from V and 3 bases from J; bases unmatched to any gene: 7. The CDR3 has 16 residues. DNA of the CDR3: TGTGCCAGCAGTTTGCCCGGGACAGGGGGATTCTACGAGCAGTACGTC. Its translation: CASSLPGTGGFYEQYV.

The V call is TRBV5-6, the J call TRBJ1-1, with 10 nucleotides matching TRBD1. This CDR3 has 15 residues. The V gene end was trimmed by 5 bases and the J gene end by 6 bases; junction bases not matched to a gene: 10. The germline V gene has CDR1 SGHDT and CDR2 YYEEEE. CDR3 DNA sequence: TGTGCCAGCAGTGCCGGGACAGGGGTTATGCCTGAAGCTTTCTTT. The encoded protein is CASSAGTGVMPEAFF.

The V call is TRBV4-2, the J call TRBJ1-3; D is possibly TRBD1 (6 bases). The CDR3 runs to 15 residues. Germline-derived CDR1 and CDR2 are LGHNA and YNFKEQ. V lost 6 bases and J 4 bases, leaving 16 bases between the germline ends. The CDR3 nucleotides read TGTGCCAGCAGGCGGACAACAGGGTACGGAAACACCATATATTTT. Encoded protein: CASRRTTGYGNTIYF.

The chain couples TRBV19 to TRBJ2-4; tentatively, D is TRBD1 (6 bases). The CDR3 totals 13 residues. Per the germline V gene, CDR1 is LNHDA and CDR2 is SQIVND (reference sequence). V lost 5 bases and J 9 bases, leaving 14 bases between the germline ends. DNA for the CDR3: TGTGCCAGTAGTCCTGACAGGTGGGGCATTCAGTACTTC. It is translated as CASSPDRWGIQYF.

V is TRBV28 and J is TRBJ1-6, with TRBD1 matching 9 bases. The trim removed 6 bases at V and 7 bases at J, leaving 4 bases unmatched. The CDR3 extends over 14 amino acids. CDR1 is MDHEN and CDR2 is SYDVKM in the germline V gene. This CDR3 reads CASRWTGENSPLHF. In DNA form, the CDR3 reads TGTGCCAGCAGGTGGACAGGGGAAAATTCACCCCTCCACTTT.

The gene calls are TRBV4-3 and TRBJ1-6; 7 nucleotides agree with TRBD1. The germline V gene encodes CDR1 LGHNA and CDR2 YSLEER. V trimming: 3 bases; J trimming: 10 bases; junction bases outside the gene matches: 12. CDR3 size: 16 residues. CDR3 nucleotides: TGCGCCAGCAGCCAGACCTCCACAGGGGTCCACTCACCCCTCCACTTT. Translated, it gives CASSQTSTGVHSPLHF.

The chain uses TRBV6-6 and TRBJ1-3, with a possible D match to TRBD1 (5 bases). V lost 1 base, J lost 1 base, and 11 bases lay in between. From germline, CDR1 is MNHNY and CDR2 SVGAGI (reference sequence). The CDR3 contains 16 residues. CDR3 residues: CASSYLGRASGNTIYF. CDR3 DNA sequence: TGTGCCAGCAGTTACTTAGGCAGGGCGTCTGGAAACACCATATATTTT.

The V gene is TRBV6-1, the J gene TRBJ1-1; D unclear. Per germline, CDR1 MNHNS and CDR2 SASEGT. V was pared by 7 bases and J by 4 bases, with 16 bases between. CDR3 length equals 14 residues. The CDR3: CASIIQRAITEAFF. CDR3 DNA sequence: TGTGCCAGCATTATACAGCGGGCCATCACTGAAGCTTTCTTT.